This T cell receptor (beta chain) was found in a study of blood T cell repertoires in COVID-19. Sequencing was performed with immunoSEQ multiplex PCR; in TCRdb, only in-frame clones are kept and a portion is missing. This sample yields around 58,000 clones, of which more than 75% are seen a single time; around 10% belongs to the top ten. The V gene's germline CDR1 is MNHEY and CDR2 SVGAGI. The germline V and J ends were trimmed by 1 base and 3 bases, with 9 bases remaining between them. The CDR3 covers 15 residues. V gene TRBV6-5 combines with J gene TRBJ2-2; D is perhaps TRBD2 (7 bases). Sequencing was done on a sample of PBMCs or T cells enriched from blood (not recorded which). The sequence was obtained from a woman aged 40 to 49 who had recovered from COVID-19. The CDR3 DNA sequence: TGTGCCAGCAGTTACTTGGGGGGGCACACCGGGGAGCTGTTTTTT. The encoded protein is CASSYLGGHTGELFF.